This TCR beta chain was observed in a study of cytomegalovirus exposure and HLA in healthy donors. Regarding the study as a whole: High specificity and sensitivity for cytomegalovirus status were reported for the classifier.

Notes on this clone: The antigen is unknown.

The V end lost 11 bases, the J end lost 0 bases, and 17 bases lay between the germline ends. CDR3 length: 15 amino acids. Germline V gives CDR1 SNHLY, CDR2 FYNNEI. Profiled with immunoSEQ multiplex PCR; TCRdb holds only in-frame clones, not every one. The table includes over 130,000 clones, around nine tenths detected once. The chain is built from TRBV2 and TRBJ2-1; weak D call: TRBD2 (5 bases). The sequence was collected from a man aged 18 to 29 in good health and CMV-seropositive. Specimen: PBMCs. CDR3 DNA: TGTGCCTCCCGGGCGGGCCCGAGCTCCTACAATGAGCAGTTCTTC. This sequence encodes CASRAGPSSYNEQFF.